This T cell receptor (beta chain) is drawn from a study of T-cell reconstitution after alpha-beta-depleted transplantation in children (dated by TCRdb to about 2016). Turning to the overall study: T-cell immune reconstitution after TCRalphabeta/CD19-depleted allogeneic hematopoietic cell transplantation in children was quantitatively tracked in the study by means of TCR repertoire profiling.

From cysteine to phenylalanine, the CDR3 is 15 amino acids long. Of all the DNA, just the CDR3 is kept, 45 bases in frame from base 1. Per the germline V gene (reference sequence), LGHDT is the CDR1 and YNNKEL is the CDR2. V is cut by 4 bases and J by 3 bases, and the space between the germline ends is 12 bases. This clonotype appeared once. It has no known antigen specificity. No per-base quality is available; no much larger clone lies one base away. A single read constitutes weak evidence. Libraries were made using PCR. This sample was sequenced with an Illumina HiSeq 2500. TCR libraries were prepared with molecular barcoding, using unique molecular identifiers to normalize TCRbeta repertoire quantification. The public reads were run again by TCRdb, first through fastp at Q25 and then through MiXCR, and only productive beta chains were kept. Rows are combined by CDR3 protein, so each entry shows the most common genes and DNA. The sample has about 610,000 distinct CDR3 sequences on record, roughly a tenth of them singletons. The leading ten clones occupy about 4.2% of the sample.

The chain links TRBV3-1 with TRBJ2-2, and the D gene may be TRBD2, 5 bases matching. This clonotype was sampled from a human donor who donated a stem cell graft to a child with acute myeloid leukemia. Sequenced material: PBMCs from the stem cell graft donor, taken from the stem cell graft. This receptor has the CDR3 CASSPLGIDTGELFF. The nucleotides read TGTGCCAGCAGCCCACTCGGGATAGACACCGGGGAGCTGTTTTTT.